The T cell receptor beta chain under discussion was sequenced for a study of molecular identifiers for immune sequencing clone quantification. Study-wide results and limits: Clonotypes topping 20 RNA copies carried over 97% of effector molecules but under 1% of naive ones.

This CDR3 region has 15 residues. V dropped 7 bases and J dropped 0 bases, with 14 bases sitting between them. A few counts support this clonotype. Its specificity is unknown. Both previously described methods and listed TCR primers were employed to make bulk TCR libraries. One entry per CDR3 protein, called by TCRdb with MiXCR from the PCR reads. The sample carries approximately 670,000 distinct CDR3 sequences, roughly 21% recorded once. This TCR came from a human donor in good health. Some libraries in this study had Jurkat cell RNA spiked in. The genes are TRBV12-3 or TRBV12-4 and TRBJ2-3; D remains unclear. Sequencing was performed on naive CD8+ T cells from blood, with Jurkat cell RNA spiked in. Subset specified: FACS-sorted CD8+CD4-CCR7+CD45RA+ naive T cells. CDR3 in amino acids: CASTLGFASTDTQYF. The CDR3 coding sequence is TGTGCCAGCACCCTCGGATTCGCTAGCACAGATACGCAGTATTTT.